Listed below are T cell receptor beta chains from one sample, sequenced in a study of OX40 agonist ivuxolimab in advanced cancers. TCRdb keeps only in-frame clones here, not all; method: immunoSEQ multiplex PCR. The sample carries more than 85,000 clones, roughly nine tenths recorded once. This specimen was CD4+ or CD8+ T cells sorted from blood, taken in a trial of the OX40 agonist ivuxolimab. The source of these receptors is an adult with an advanced solid tumor such as melanoma, head and neck, liver or kidney cancer. Each CDR3 is given with its conserved first and last residue. The order of the fields is V gene, J gene, D gene, clone size, CDR3 DNA, CDR3 protein. A D gene is named only where the DNA matches it firmly. Part of the rows lack a size; the others show once, few, many or a class for expanded clones.

v_call: TRBV4-2
j_call: TRBJ2-7
d_call: TRBD2
clone_size: NA
cdr3_nt: TGTGCCAGCAGGAGAGATGGCAGCGGGAGCTCCTACGAGCAGTACTTC
cdr3_aa: CASRRDGSGSSYEQYF

v_call: TRBV18
j_call: TRBJ1-1
d_call: NA
clone_size: once
cdr3_nt: TGTGCCAGCTCACCACGCCCTCCGGTCCAAAGCGAAGCTTTCTTT
cdr3_aa: CASSPRPPVQSEAFF

v_call: TRBV7-8
j_call: TRBJ2-1
d_call: NA
clone_size: NA
cdr3_nt: TGTGCCAGCAGCCAAGGAGGGAGGTACTCCTACAATGAGCAGTTCTTC
cdr3_aa: CASSQGGRYSYNEQFF

v_call: TRBV4-2
j_call: TRBJ1-6
d_call: NA
clone_size: NA
cdr3_nt: TGTGCCAGCAGCCAAGAACATCGAGGGATAGGGGGTCCACCCCTCCACTTT
cdr3_aa: CASSQEHRGIGGPPLHF

v_call: TRBV9
j_call: TRBJ2-1
d_call: TRBD2
clone_size: NA
cdr3_nt: TGTGCCAGCAGCGTAACGGGAGGGAGCTCCTACAATGAGCAGTTCTTC
cdr3_aa: CASSVTGGSSYNEQFF

v_call: TRBV10-3
j_call: TRBJ2-7
d_call: TRBD1
clone_size: once
cdr3_nt: TGTGCCATCAGTGAGTCAACAGGGGACTACGAGCAGTACTTC
cdr3_aa: CAISESTGDYEQYF

v_call: TRBV6-4
j_call: TRBJ2-5
d_call: NA
clone_size: once
cdr3_nt: TGTGCCAGCATCCCACACCTTAAAGGGGGAATCTTAAAGACCCAGTACTTC
cdr3_aa: CASIPHLKGGILKTQYF

v_call: TRBV19
j_call: TRBJ2-3
d_call: TRBD1
clone_size: NA
cdr3_nt: TGTGCCAGTAGTAGGGACAGGGCTAGCACAGATACGCAGTATTTT
cdr3_aa: CASSRDRASTDTQYF

v_call: TRBV7-9
j_call: TRBJ1-2
d_call: NA
clone_size: NA
cdr3_nt: TGTGCCAGCAGCTTGGACGGATTTGGCTACACCTTC
cdr3_aa: CASSLDGFGYTF

v_call: TRBV7-2
j_call: TRBJ2-7
d_call: TRBD1
clone_size: NA
cdr3_nt: TGTGCCAGCAGCCCGGGACAGGGGAACTACGAGCAGTACTTC
cdr3_aa: CASSPGQGNYEQYF

v_call: TRBV4-1
j_call: TRBJ2-5
d_call: NA
clone_size: NA
cdr3_nt: TGCGCCAGCAGCCAAGTACCCTCGGAGACCCAGTACTTC
cdr3_aa: CASSQVPSETQYF

v_call: TRBV6-5
j_call: TRBJ1-6
d_call: NA
clone_size: NA
cdr3_nt: TGTGCCAGCAGTTACGGGAGCTCCTATAATTCACCCCTCCACTTT
cdr3_aa: CASSYGSSYNSPLHF

v_call: TRBV6-5
j_call: TRBJ2-7
d_call: NA
clone_size: NA
cdr3_nt: TGTGCCAGCAGGAACCCCGGGGCGGTCAACTACGAGCAGTACTTC
cdr3_aa: CASRNPGAVNYEQYF

v_call: TRBV7-3
j_call: TRBJ2-1
d_call: TRBD2
clone_size: NA
cdr3_nt: TGTGCCAGCAGCTCCCGACTAGCGGGGGGGAACAATGAGCAGTTCTTC
cdr3_aa: CASSSRLAGGNNEQFF

v_call: TRBV15
j_call: TRBJ2-2
d_call: TRBD2
clone_size: NA
cdr3_nt: TGTGCCACCAGCAGAGAACGAAGCGGGAGGGAAACCGGGGAGCTGTTTTTT
cdr3_aa: CATSRERSGRETGELFF

v_call: TRBV15
j_call: TRBJ1-5
d_call: NA
clone_size: NA
cdr3_nt: TGTGCCACCAGCCCCAGGACACATAATCAGCCCCAGCATTTT
cdr3_aa: CATSPRTHNQPQHF

v_call: TRBV7-2
j_call: TRBJ2-4
d_call: NA
clone_size: NA
cdr3_nt: TGTGCCAGCAGCTTAGTCGGGGACCCCTTAAACATTCAGTACTTC
cdr3_aa: CASSLVGDPLNIQYF

v_call: TRBV20-1
j_call: TRBJ2-7
d_call: NA
clone_size: NA
cdr3_nt: TGCAGTGCTAGTCGCCTCTACGAGCAGTACTTC
cdr3_aa: CSASRLYEQYF

v_call: TRBV19
j_call: TRBJ2-7
d_call: TRBD2
clone_size: NA
cdr3_nt: TGTGCCAGTAGTATTGGGACTAACTACGAGCAGTACTTC
cdr3_aa: CASSIGTNYEQYF

v_call: TRBV11-2
j_call: TRBJ1-4
d_call: NA
clone_size: NA
cdr3_nt: TGTGCCAGCAGCTTAGGAGGGACTTTCCTTAATGAAAAACTGTTTTTT
cdr3_aa: CASSLGGTFLNEKLFF

v_call: TRBV27
j_call: TRBJ1-1
d_call: NA
clone_size: NA
cdr3_nt: TGTGCCAGCAGTTTATCCGGCAACGGCGGTACTGAAGCTTTCTTT
cdr3_aa: CASSLSGNGGTEAFF

v_call: TRBV7-2
j_call: TRBJ2-1
d_call: TRBD2
clone_size: NA
cdr3_nt: TGTGCCAGCAGCTTACGGTACCCACGCGGGAGGGTCAACAATGAGCAGTTCTTC
cdr3_aa: CASSLRYPRGRVNNEQFF

v_call: TRBV5-1
j_call: TRBJ2-1
d_call: NA
clone_size: NA
cdr3_nt: TGCGCCAGCAGCTTGGCGGGCGGACGGTCCTACAATGAGCAGTTCTTC
cdr3_aa: CASSLAGGRSYNEQFF

v_call: TRBV6-5
j_call: TRBJ1-4
d_call: TRBD1
clone_size: once
cdr3_nt: TGTGCCAGCAGTTACTCTCGGACAGGGGAGGGTGAAAAACTGTTTTTT
cdr3_aa: CASSYSRTGEGEKLFF

v_call: TRBV11-2
j_call: TRBJ2-2
d_call: TRBD1
clone_size: few
cdr3_nt: TGTGCCAGCAGCTTCTCTTACAGGGGGCAGGCCGGGGAGCTGTTTTTT
cdr3_aa: CASSFSYRGQAGELFF

v_call: TRBV5-5
j_call: TRBJ2-2
d_call: NA
clone_size: NA
cdr3_nt: TGTGCCAGCAATCCAGGGGTTTCCGGGGAGCTGTTTTTT
cdr3_aa: CASNPGVSGELFF

v_call: TRBV4-1
j_call: TRBJ2-1
d_call: NA
clone_size: NA
cdr3_nt: TGCGCCAGCAGCCAAGAACCCCGGGGTTACCAGTTCTTC
cdr3_aa: CASSQEPRGYQFF

v_call: TRBV11-2
j_call: TRBJ2-2
d_call: NA
clone_size: NA
cdr3_nt: TGTGCCAGCAGCTTTTACACCGGGGAGCTGTTTTTT
cdr3_aa: CASSFYTGELFF